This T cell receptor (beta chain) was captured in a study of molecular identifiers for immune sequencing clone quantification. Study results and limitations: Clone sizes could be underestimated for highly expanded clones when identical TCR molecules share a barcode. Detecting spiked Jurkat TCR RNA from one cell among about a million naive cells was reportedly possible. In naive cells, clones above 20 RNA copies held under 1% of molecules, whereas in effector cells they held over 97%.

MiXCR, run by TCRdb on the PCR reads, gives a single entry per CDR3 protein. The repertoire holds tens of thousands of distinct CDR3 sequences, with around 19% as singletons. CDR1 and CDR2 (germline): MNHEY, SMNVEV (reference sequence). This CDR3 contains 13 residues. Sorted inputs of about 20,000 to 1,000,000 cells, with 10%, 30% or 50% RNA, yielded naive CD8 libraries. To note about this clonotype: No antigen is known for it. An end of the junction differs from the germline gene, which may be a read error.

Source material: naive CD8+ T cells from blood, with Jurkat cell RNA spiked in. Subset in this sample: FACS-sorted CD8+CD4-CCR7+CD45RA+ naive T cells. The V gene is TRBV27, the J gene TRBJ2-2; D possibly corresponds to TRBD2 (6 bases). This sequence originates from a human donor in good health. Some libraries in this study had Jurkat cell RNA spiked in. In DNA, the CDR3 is TGTGCCAGCAGTTTTCCGGACACCGGGGGGCTGTTTTTT. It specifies CASSFPDTGGLFF.